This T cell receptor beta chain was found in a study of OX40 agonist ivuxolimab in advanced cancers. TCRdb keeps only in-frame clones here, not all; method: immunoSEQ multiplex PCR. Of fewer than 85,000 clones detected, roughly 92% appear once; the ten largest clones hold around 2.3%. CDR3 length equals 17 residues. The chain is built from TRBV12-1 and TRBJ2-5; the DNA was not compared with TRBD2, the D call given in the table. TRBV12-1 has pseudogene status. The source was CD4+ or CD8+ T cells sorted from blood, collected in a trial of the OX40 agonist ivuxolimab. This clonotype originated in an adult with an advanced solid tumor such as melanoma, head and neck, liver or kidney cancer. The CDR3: CASSFELLGRELETQYF. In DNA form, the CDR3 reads TGTGCCAGCAGCTTTGAGCTTTTAGGGCGGGAGCTAGAGACCCAGTACTTC.